This T cell receptor (beta chain) comes out of a study of read filtering for tumor transcriptome and immune sequencing. The library was built from around 0.4 ug RNA with molecular barcoded adaptors for alpha/delta and beta/gamma chains. Via MiXCR, TCRdb re-called the reads, giving one row per CDR3 protein. This sample has about 90,000 distinct CDR3 sequences, with around 12% found just once. The table lists this clonotype with many counts. The ends were cut back, 1 base at V and 0 bases at J, with 7 bases in the middle. Per the germline V gene, CDR1 is DFQATT and CDR2 is SNEGSKA (reference sequence). The CDR3 spans 14 residues.

V is TRBV20-1 and J is TRBJ2-1, with D unresolved. Sequencing used a population of CD138-negative cells sorted from bone marrow. The TCR originated in a donor over 35 with multiple myeloma. CDR3 in DNA: TGCAGTGCTAGAGGGGGAAGCTCCTACAATGAGCAGTTCTTC. Its protein is CSARGGSSYNEQFF.